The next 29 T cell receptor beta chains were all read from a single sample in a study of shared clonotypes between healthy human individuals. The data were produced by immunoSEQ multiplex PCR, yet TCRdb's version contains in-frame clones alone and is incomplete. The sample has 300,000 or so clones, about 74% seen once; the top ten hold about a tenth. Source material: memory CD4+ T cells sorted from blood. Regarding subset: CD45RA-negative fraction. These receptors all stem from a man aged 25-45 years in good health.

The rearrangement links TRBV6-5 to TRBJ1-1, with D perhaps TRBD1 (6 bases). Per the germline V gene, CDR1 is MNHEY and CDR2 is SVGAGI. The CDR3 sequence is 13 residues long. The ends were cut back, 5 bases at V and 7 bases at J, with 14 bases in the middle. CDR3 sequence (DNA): TGTGCCAGCAGTCTGGCCCCGACAGGTGAAGCTTTCTTT. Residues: CASSLAPTGEAFF.

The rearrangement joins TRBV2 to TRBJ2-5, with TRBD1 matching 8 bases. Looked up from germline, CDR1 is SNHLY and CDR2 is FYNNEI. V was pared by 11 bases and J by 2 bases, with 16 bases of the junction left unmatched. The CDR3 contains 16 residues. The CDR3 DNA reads TGTGCCGGCCGACAGGGGAAGTCGAGGTGGCAAGAGACCCAGTACTTC. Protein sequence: CAGRQGKSRWQETQYF.

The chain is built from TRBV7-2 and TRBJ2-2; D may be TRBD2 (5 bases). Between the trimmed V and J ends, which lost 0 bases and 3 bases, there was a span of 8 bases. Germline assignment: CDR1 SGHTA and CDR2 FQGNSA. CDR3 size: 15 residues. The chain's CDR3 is CASSLAGLYTGELFF. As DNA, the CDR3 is TGTGCCAGCAGCTTAGCCGGACTCTACACCGGGGAGCTGTTTTTT. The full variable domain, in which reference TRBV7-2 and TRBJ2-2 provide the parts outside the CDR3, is GAGVSQSPSNKVTEKGKDVELRCDPISGHTALYWYRQSLGQGLEFLIYFQGNSAPDKSGLPSDRFSAERTGGSVSTLTIQRTQQEDSAVYLCASSLAGLYTGELFFGEGSRLTVL.

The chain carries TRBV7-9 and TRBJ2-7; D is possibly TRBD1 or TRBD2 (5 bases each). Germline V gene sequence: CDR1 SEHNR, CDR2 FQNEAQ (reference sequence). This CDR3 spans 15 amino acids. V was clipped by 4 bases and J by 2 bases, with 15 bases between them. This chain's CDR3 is CASSSPGTPTYEQYF. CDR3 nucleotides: TGTGCCAGCAGCTCTCCCGGGACGCCGACCTACGAGCAGTACTTC.

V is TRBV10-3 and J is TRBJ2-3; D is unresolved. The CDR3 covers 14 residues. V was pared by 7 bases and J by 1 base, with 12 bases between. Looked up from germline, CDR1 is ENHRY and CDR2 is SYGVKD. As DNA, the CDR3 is TGTGCCATCAATGGACCTGACCGCACAGATACGCAGTATTTT. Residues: CAINGPDRTDTQYF.

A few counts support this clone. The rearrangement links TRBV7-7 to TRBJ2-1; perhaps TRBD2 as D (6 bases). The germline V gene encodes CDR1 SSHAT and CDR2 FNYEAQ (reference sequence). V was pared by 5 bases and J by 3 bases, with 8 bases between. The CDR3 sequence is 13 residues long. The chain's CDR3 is CASSLGLYNEQFF. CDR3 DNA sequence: TGTGCCAGCAGCCTGGGACTCTACAATGAGCAGTTCTTC.

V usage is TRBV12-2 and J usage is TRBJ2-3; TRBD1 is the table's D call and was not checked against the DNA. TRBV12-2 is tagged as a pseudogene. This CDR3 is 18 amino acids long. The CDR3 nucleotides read TGTGCAAGTCGCTTGGCCACTCCGGGACAGGGGAAAGGGGATACGCAGTATTTT. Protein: CASRLATPGQGKGDTQYF.

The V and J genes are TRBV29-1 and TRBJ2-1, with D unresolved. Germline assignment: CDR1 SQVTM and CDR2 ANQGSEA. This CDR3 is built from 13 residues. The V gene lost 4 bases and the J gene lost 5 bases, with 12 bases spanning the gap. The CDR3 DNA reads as TGCAGCGTTGTGGTCACCTACGACAATGAGCAGTTCTTC. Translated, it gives CSVVVTYDNEQFF.

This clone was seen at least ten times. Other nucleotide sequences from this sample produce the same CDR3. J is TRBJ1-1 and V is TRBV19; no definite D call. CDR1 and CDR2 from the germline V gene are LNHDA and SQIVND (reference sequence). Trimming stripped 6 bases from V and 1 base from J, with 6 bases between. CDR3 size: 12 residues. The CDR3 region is CASSWWNTEAFF. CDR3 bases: TGTGCCAGTAGCTGGTGGAACACTGAAGCTTTCTTT. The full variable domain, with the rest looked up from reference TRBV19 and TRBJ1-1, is DGGITQSPKYLFRKEGQNVTLSCEQNLNHDAMYWYRQDPGQGLRLIYYSQIVNDFQKGDIAEGYSVSREKKESFPLTVTSAQKNPTAFYLCASSWWNTEAFFGQGTRLTVV.

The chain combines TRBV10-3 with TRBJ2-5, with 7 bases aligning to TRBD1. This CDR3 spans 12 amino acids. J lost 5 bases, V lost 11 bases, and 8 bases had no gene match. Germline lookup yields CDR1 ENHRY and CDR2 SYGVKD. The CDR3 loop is CAVGTVVETQYF. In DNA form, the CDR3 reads TGTGCCGTCGGGACAGTCGTGGAGACCCAGTACTTC.

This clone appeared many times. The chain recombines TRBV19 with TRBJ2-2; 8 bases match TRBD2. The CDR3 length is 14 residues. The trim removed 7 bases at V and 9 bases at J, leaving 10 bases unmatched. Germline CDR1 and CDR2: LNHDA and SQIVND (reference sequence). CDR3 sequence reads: CASTGGGTGRELFF. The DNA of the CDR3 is TGTGCCAGTACGGGAGGGGGAACGGGGCGGGAGCTGTTTTTT.

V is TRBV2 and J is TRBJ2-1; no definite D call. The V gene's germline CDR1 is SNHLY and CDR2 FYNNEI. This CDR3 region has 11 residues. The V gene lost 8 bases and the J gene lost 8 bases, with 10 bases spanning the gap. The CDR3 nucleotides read TGTGCCAGCGACCAGGTGGATGAGCAGTTCTTC. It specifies CASDQVDEQFF. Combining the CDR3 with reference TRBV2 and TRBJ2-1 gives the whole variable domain EPEVTQTPSHQVTQMGQEVILRCVPISNHLYFYWYRQILGQKVEFLVSFYNNEISEKSEIFDDQFSVERPDGSNFTLKIRSTKLEDSAMYFCASDQVDEQFFGPGTRLTVL.

The CDR3 nucleotides read TGTGCCAGCAGTTTCGACGCCGAGCAGTACTTC. Encoded protein: CASSFDAEQYF. The chain carries TRBV28 and TRBJ2-7, with no clear D. CDR3 length: 11 amino acids. CDR1 is MDHEN, CDR2 SYDVKM, per germline. Trimming took off 3 bases at V and 6 bases at J, with 6 bases between the two ends.

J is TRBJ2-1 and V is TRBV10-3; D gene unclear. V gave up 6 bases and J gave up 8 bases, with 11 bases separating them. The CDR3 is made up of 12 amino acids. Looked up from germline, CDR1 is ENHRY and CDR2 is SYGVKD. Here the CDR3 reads CAISLNLDEQFF. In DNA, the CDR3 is TGTGCCATCAGCCTAAATCTGGATGAGCAGTTCTTC.

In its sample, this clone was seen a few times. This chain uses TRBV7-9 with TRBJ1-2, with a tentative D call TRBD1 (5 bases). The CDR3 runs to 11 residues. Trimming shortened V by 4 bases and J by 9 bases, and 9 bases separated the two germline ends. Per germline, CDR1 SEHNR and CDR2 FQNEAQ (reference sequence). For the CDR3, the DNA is TGTGCCAGCAGCTCCTCAGGGAGCTACACCTTC. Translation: CASSSSGSYTF. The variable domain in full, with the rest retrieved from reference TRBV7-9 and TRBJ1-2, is DTGVSQNPRHKITKRGQNVTFRCDPISEHNRLYWYRQTLGQGPEFLTYFQNEAQLEKSRLLSDRFSAERPKGSFSTLEIQRTEQGDSAMYLCASSSSGSYTFGSGTRLTVV.

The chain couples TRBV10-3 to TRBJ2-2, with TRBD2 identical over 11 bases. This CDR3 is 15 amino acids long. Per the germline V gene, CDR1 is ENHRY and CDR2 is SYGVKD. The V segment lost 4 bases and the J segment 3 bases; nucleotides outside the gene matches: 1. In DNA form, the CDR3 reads TGTGCCATCAGTGGTAGCGGGAGGGACACCGGGGAGCTGTTTTTT. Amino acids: CAISGSGRDTGELFF.

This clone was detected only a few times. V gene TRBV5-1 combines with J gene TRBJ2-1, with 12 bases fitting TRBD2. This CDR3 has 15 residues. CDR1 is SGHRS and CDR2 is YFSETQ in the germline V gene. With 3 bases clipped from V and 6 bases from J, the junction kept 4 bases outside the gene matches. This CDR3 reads CASSSILAGGNEQFF. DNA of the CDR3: TGCGCCAGCAGCTCGATACTAGCGGGAGGCAATGAGCAGTTCTTC.

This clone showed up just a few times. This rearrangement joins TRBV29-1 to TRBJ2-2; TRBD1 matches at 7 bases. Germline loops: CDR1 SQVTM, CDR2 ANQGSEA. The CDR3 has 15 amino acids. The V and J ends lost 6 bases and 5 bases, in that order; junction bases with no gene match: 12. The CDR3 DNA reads TGCAGCGTGCGACAGGGATCGGCTCAGACCGGGGAGCTGTTTTTT. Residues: CSVRQGSAQTGELFF.

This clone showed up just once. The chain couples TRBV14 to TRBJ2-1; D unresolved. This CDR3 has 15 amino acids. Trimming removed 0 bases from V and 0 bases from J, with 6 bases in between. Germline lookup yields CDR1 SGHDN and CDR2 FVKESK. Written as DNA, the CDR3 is TGTGCCAGCAGCCAAGATATGGGCTCCTACAATGAGCAGTTCTTC. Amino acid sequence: CASSQDMGSYNEQFF.

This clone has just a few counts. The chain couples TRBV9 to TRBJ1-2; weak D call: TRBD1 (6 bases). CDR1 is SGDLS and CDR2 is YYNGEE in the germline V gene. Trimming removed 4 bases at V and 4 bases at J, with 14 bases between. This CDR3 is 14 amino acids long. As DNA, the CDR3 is TGTGCCAGCAGCCCGGGGGGCGAGAGCTATGGCTACACCTTC. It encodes CASSPGGESYGYTF. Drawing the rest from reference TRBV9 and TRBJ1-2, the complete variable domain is DSGVTQTPKHLITATGQRVTLRCSPRSGDLSVYWYQQSLDQGLQFLIQYYNGEERAKGNILERFSAQQFPDLHSELNLSSLELGDSALYFCASSPGGESYGYTFGSGTRLTVV.

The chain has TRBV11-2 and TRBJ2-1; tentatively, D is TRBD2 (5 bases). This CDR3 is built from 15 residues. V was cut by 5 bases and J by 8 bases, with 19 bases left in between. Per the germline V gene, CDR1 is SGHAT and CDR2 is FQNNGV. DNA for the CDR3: TGTGCCAGCAGCCCGCAAGGGAGAAACCTAGATGAGCAGTTCTTC. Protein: CASSPQGRNLDEQFF.

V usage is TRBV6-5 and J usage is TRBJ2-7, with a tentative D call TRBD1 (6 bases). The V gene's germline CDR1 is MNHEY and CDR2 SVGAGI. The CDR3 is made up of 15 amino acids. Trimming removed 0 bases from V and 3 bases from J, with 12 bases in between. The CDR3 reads CASSYSRGGHYEQYF. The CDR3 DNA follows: TGTGCCAGCAGTTACTCGAGAGGGGGTCACTACGAGCAGTACTTC.

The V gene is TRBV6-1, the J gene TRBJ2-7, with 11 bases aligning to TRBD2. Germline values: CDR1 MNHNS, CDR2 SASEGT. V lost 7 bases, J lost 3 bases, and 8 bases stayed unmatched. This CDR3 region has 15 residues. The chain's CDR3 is CASTSRLAGSYEQYF. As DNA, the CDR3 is TGTGCCAGCACCTCTAGACTAGCGGGGAGCTACGAGCAGTACTTC.

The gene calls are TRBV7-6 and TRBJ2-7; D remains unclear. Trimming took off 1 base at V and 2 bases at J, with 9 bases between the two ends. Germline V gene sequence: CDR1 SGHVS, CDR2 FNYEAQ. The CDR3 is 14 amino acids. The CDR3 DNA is TGTGCCAGCAGCTTAGTCGCCAACCCCTACGAGCAGTACTTC. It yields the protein CASSLVANPYEQYF.

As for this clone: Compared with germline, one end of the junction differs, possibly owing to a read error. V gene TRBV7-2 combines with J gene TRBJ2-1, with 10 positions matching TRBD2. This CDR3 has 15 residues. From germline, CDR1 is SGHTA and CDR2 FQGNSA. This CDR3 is CASSLAMTSGLRLVF. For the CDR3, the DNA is TGTGCCAGCAGCTTAGCGATGACTAGCGGGTTACGACTGGTCTTC. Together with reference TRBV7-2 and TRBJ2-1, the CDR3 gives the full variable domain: GAGVSQSPSNKVTEKGKDVELRCDPISGHTALYWYRQSLGQGLEFLIYFQGNSAPDKSGLPSDRFSAERTGGSVSTLTIQRTQQEDSAVYLCASSLAMTSGLRLVFGPGTRLTVL.

This CDR3 reads CASSPGTGGTEAFF. The DNA for the CDR3 is TGTGCCAGCAGCCCTGGGACAGGGGGCACTGAAGCTTTCTTT. J is TRBJ1-1 and V is TRBV7-8; 11 positions match TRBD1. Trimming removed 5 bases from V and 4 bases from J; junction bases left unmatched: 3. The CDR3 is 14 residues long. Germline CDR1 and CDR2: SGHVS and FQNEAQ.

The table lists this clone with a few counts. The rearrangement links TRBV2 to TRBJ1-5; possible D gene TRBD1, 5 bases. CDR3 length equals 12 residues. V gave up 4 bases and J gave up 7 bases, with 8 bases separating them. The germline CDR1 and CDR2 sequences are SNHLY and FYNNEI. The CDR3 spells CASSGWGQPQHF. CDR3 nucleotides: TGTGCCAGCAGTGGGTGGGGGCAGCCCCAGCATTTT.

The CDR3 sequence: CASSLPGTGALGGNTIYF. DNA for the CDR3: TGTGCCAGCAGTTTACCCGGGACAGGGGCCCTAGGTGGAAACACCATATATTTT. This chain uses TRBV28 with TRBJ1-3, with 10 bases identical to TRBD1. The trim removed 2 bases at V and 3 bases at J, leaving 10 bases unmatched. Germline V gives CDR1 MDHEN, CDR2 SYDVKM. The CDR3 is 18 amino acids.

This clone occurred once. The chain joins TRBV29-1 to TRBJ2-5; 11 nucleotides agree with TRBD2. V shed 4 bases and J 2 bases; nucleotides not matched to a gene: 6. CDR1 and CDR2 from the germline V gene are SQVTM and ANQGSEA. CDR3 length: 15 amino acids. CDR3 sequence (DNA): TGCAGCGTTGCAAGACTAGCGGGAACACAAGAGACCCAGTACTTC. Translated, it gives CSVARLAGTQETQYF.